Listed here are 23 T cell receptor beta chains from one sample, sequenced in a study of blood T cell repertoires in COVID-19. Some clones are missing from TCRdb's copy, which holds only in-frame ones; the method was immunoSEQ multiplex PCR. The sample has tens of thousands of clones, more than 65% seen once. The sample consisted of peripheral blood. The receptors shown here come from an elderly man with active or convalescent COVID-19.

The chain combines TRBV9 with TRBJ1-3, with unresolved D. The CDR3 totals 14 residues. Germline CDR1 is SGDLS and CDR2 is YYNGEE. V lost 4 bases to trimming and J lost 0 bases, with 8 bases between them. DNA for the CDR3: TGTGCCAGCAGCAGCGACCACTCTGGAAACACCATATATTTT. The encoded protein is CASSSDHSGNTIYF.

Here the CDR3 reads CASTPRLTNEQFF. The CDR3 DNA is TGTGCCAGCACTCCGAGGTTAACCAATGAGCAGTTCTTC. The gene calls are TRBV3-1 (or the pseudogene TRBV3-2) and TRBJ2-1; D uncertain. Germline values: CDR1 LGHDT, CDR2 YNNKEL (reference sequence). CDR3 size: 13 residues. V was cut by 7 bases and J by 6 bases, with 13 bases left in between.

The genes are TRBV7-2 and TRBJ2-3; no clear D gene. CDR1 is SGHTA and CDR2 is FQGNSA in the germline V gene. Deletions cut 3 bases from V and 1 base from J, with 8 bases between. The CDR3 spans 14 residues. CDR3 sequence: CASSLQLGTDTQYF. DNA of the CDR3: TGTGCCAGCAGCTTGCAACTCGGCACAGATACGCAGTATTTT.

CDR3 region: CASSLGRTGIGELFF. CDR3 bases: TGTGCCAGCAGCTTAGGCCGTACAGGGATCGGGGAGCTGTTTTTT. The J gene is TRBJ2-2, the V gene TRBV7-9, with TRBD1 as a possible D gene (6 bases). Looked up from germline, CDR1 is SEHNR and CDR2 is FQNEAQ (reference sequence). Trimming removed 1 base from V and 7 bases from J, with 13 bases in between. The length of the CDR3 is 15 residues.

The chain combines TRBV15 with TRBJ2-2, with 8 bases fitting TRBD1. The CDR3 spans 14 residues. J lost 2 bases, V lost 6 bases, and 2 bases had no gene match. The germline V gene has CDR1 LNHNV and CDR2 YYDKDF (reference sequence). In nucleotides, the CDR3 is TGTGCCACCAGGGGGACAGGAAACACCGGGGAGCTGTTTTTT. This gives the protein CATRGTGNTGELFF.

The chain couples TRBV15 to TRBJ1-3; D is ambiguous. The germline V and J ends were trimmed by 0 bases and 1 base, with 16 bases remaining between them. This CDR3 has 18 residues. Germline CDR1 is LNHNV and CDR2 is YYDKDF (reference sequence). CDR3 DNA: TGTGCCACCAGCAGAGATGGGTCAGGTCGTTTTTCTGGAAACACCATATATTTT. Its protein product is CATSRDGSGRFSGNTIYF.

The V and J genes are TRBV7-9 and TRBJ1-1, with D hard to call. Germline CDR1 SEHNR, CDR2 FQNEAQ (reference sequence). This CDR3 spans 13 amino acids. Trimming removed 5 bases from V and 5 bases from J, with 12 bases in between. The CDR3 region has the DNA TGTGCCAGCAGCCTCCCTTTGAGAACTGAAGCTTTCTTT. Protein sequence: CASSLPLRTEAFF.

The J gene is TRBJ2-5, the V gene TRBV27; 7 nucleotides agree with TRBD1. Germline V gene sequence: CDR1 MNHEY, CDR2 SMNVEV (reference sequence). The CDR3 loop spans 12 amino acids. V dropped 3 bases and J dropped 5; count of bases not matched to a gene: 0. This CDR3 reads CASSFRGETQYF. The CDR3 region has the DNA TGTGCCAGCAGTTTCAGGGGGGAGACCCAGTACTTC.

The genes are TRBV7-8 and TRBJ2-3; D call uncertain. CDR1 SGHVS and CDR2 FQNEAQ come from the germline V gene. V lost 5 bases, J lost 0 bases, and 12 bases lay in between. The CDR3 is 15 amino acids. The CDR3 reads CASSAQFSSTDTQYF. The CDR3 coding sequence is TGTGCCAGCAGCGCCCAGTTCTCTAGCACAGATACGCAGTATTTT.

The chain employs TRBV4-2 and TRBJ1-4, with 10 positions matching TRBD1. CDR1 is LGHNA and CDR2 is YNFKEQ in the germline V gene. The trim removed 2 bases at V and 7 bases at J, leaving 7 bases unmatched. The CDR3 consists of 16 residues. The CDR3 is CASSQPGQGIGEKLFF. The CDR3 DNA follows: TGTGCCAGCAGCCAACCGGGACAGGGGATTGGTGAAAAACTGTTTTTT.

In this sample, this clone turned up once. In nucleotides, the CDR3 is TGTGCCAGCAGCCCGAACTTAGCGGGAGGTATAGATACGCAGTATTTT. Translation gives CASSPNLAGGIDTQYF. The genes are TRBV7-2 and TRBJ2-3, with 10 bases lining up with TRBD2. This CDR3 comprises 16 residues. Per the germline V gene, CDR1 is SGHTA and CDR2 is FQGNSA. Germline trimming cut 5 bases from V and 5 bases from J; bases unmatched to any gene: 10. The full variable domain, in which reference TRBV7-2 and TRBJ2-3 provide the parts outside the CDR3, is GAGVSQSPSNKVTEKGKDVELRCDPISGHTALYWYRQSLGQGLEFLIYFQGNSAPDKSGLPSDRFSAERTGGSVSTLTIQRTQQEDSAVYLCASSPNLAGGIDTQYFGPGTRLTVL.

The chain employs TRBV5-4 and TRBJ2-1; 7 bases fit TRBD2. With 7 bases clipped from V and 0 bases from J, the junction kept 7 bases outside the gene matches. Germline loops: CDR1 SGHNT, CDR2 YYREEE (reference sequence). The CDR3 spans 15 residues. The CDR3 reads CASASSGPSYNEQFF. The CDR3, as DNA: TGTGCCAGCGCGTCTAGCGGCCCCTCCTACAATGAGCAGTTCTTC.

CDR3 nucleotides: TGTGCCAGCAGCCATAACAGGGATTACAATGAGCAGTTCTTC. As protein: CASSHNRDYNEQFF. The V gene is TRBV3-1 (or the pseudogene TRBV3-2), the J gene TRBJ2-1, with a tentative D call TRBD1 (6 bases). The CDR3 spans 14 residues. Trimming removed 3 bases from V and 4 bases from J, with 10 bases in between. Germline assignment: CDR1 LGHDT and CDR2 YNNKEL (reference sequence).

This clone was recorded a few times. This chain joins TRBV5-6 and TRBJ2-5; tentatively, D is TRBD1 (7 bases). Trimming stripped 4 bases from V and 2 bases from J, with 18 bases between. The CDR3 runs to 16 residues. Germline V gene lookup returns CDR1 SGHDT and CDR2 YYEEEE. DNA for the CDR3: TGTGCCAGCAGCCTACCAGGGGGGTTGGCGCAAGAGACCCAGTACTTC. It translates to CASSLPGGLAQETQYF.

The rearrangement links TRBV27 to TRBJ2-5, with 9 bases aligning to TRBD2. The CDR3 loop spans 15 amino acids. Germline CDR1 and CDR2: MNHEY and SMNVEV (reference sequence). The V and J ends lost 5 bases and 2 bases, in that order; junction bases with no gene match: 6. The CDR3 spells CASSQWTSEQETQYF. The CDR3 DNA sequence: TGTGCCAGCAGTCAGTGGACTAGCGAACAAGAGACCCAGTACTTC.

A single count supports this clone. The chain recombines TRBV19 with TRBJ1-6; D might be TRBD1 (5 bases). Germline loops: CDR1 LNHDA, CDR2 SQIVND (reference sequence). Trimming shortened V by 6 bases and J by 5 bases, and 14 bases separated the two germline ends. CDR3 length: 15 residues. The CDR3 is CASSLTWGNNSPLHF. The CDR3 DNA sequence: TGTGCCAGTAGCCTTACTTGGGGCAATAATTCACCCCTCCACTTT.

This clone occurred a few times. The rearrangement joins TRBV11-2 to TRBJ1-2; the D is unclear. The CDR3 is 13 amino acids. Trimming stripped 1 base from V and 8 bases from J, with 11 bases between. Germline V lookup: CDR1 SGHAT, CDR2 FQNNGV. The CDR3 protein is CASSLAPGRGYTF. The CDR3 bases are TGTGCCAGCAGCTTAGCCCCAGGAAGAGGCTACACCTTC.

This chain links TRBV3-1 (or the pseudogene TRBV3-2) with TRBJ1-4; a weak D match, TRBD1 (5 bases). The germline CDR1 and CDR2 sequences are LGHDT and YNNKEL (reference sequence). The CDR3 runs to 14 residues. V was pared by 1 base and J by 5 bases, with 8 bases between. The CDR3 is CASSQGGGNEKLFF. DNA of the CDR3: TGTGCCAGCAGCCAAGGGGGCGGAAATGAAAAACTGTTTTTT.

The chain uses TRBV19 and TRBJ1-2; 9 bases align to TRBD1. The germline V gene has CDR1 LNHDA and CDR2 SQIVND (reference sequence). With V trimmed by 5 bases and J by 2 bases, 6 bases remained unmatched. This CDR3 has 15 residues. The CDR3 region has the DNA TGTGCCAGTAGTCTGACAGGGGGGCCCAACTATGGCTACACCTTC. Its protein product is CASSLTGGPNYGYTF.

The chain combines TRBV7-9 with TRBJ2-1; perhaps TRBD2 as D (7 bases). Germline assignment: CDR1 SEHNR and CDR2 FQNEAQ (reference sequence). V lost 5 bases to trimming and J lost 8 bases, with 10 bases between them. This CDR3 comprises 12 residues. The DNA of the CDR3 is TGTGCCAGCAGCCCGGGGGGCTATGAGCAGTTCTTC. Protein sequence: CASSPGGYEQFF.

The chain joins TRBV6-5 to TRBJ1-1, with D possibly TRBD1 on 5 matching bases. Germline CDR1 is MNHEY and CDR2 is SVGAGI. CDR3 length: 12 residues. The V end lost 8 bases, the J end lost 4 bases, and 11 bases lay between the germline ends. The CDR3 region is CASRGAATEAFF. The CDR3 DNA reads as TGTGCCAGCCGCGGGGCGGCCACTGAAGCTTTCTTT.

This chain joins TRBV7-2 and TRBJ1-2; no clear D. Germline V gives CDR1 SGHTA, CDR2 FQGNSA. V shed 0 bases and J shed 4 bases, with 9 bases lying between them. The CDR3 contains 14 residues. The CDR3 DNA follows: TGTGCCAGCAGCTTAGCCAGTCGGGGCTATGGCTACACCTTC. Its translation: CASSLASRGYGYTF.

This clone has just one count. The chain couples TRBV5-8 to TRBJ2-4, with D possibly being TRBD2 (6 bases). The germline V gene has CDR1 SGHTS and CDR2 YDEGEE. The CDR3 totals 14 residues. Trimming left V 8 bases short and J 3 bases short, with 15 bases between. The CDR3 region is CASQSLGGKNIQYF. CDR3 DNA: TGTGCCAGTCAAAGCTTGGGAGGCAAAAACATTCAGTACTTC.